This TCR beta chain is from a study of graft-versus-host responses after intestinal transplantation. TCRdb's copy holds only in-frame clones and misses some; the assay was immunoSEQ multiplex PCR. Among around 120,000 clones listed, approximately 92% were seen once. The CDR3 loop spans 12 amino acids. Losses at the gene ends were 4 bases for V and 8 bases for J; bases not matched to a gene: 2. Germline-derived CDR1 and CDR2 are SGHVS and FQNEAQ. Turning to this clone: Its antigen is still unknown.

The V and J genes are TRBV7-8 and TRBJ2-1, with 7 bases matching TRBD2. Sample: unstimulated CD4+ T cells sorted from spleen or lymph node cells, taken before intestinal transplant. The clonotype originates from a human donor who received an intestinal transplant. CDR3 region: CASSSRGDEQFF. DNA of the CDR3: TGTGCCAGCAGCTCCCGGGGGGATGAGCAGTTCTTC.